The 14 T cell receptor beta chains given below trace back to one sample, sequenced in a study of a mutant IDH1 vaccine in newly diagnosed glioma. No cognate antigen is known for these TCRs. The repertoire was sequenced with immunoSEQ multiplex PCR; TCRdb's copy has only in-frame clones and lacks some. The table includes tens of thousands of clones, 90% detected once. Time point noted: week 11, during vaccination. It was 300 ug of mutant IDH1 20-mer peptide that made up each vaccine dose, given with topical imiquimod. Sample: PBMCs, taken from a glioma patient whose treatment included an IDH1 peptide vaccine. The receptors shown here come from a man aged 18 to 35 with glioma.

V usage is TRBV30 and J usage is TRBJ1-5, with TRBD1 identical over 7 bases. Per germline, CDR1 GTSNPN and CDR2 SVGIG (reference sequence). V trimming: 2 bases; J trimming: 5 bases; junction bases outside the gene matches: 6. The CDR3 has 14 residues. The CDR3 spells CAWSRARGDQPQHF. DNA for the CDR3: TGTGCCTGGAGTAGGGCCAGGGGGGATCAGCCCCAGCATTTT.

The CDR3 nucleotides read TGCGCCACCAACTCCGGGACTGGATCCTACGAGCAGTACTTC. Translating it yields CATNSGTGSYEQYF. The chain links TRBV5-1 to TRBJ2-7; possibly TRBD2 for D (6 bases). The V end lost 9 bases, the J end lost 1 base, and 17 bases lay between the germline ends. The germline CDR1 and CDR2 sequences are SGHRS and YFSETQ. The CDR3 extends over 14 amino acids.

This chain connects TRBV7-9 to TRBJ2-1; D is tentatively TRBD1 or TRBD2 (5 bases each). The ends were cut back, 3 bases at V and 1 base at J, with 10 bases in the middle. This CDR3 is 15 amino acids long. Per germline, CDR1 SEHNR and CDR2 FQNEAQ (reference sequence). The CDR3 coding sequence is TGTGCCAGCAGCTTGGTGGGGGTTTCCTACAATGAGCAGTTCTTC. Residues: CASSLVGVSYNEQFF. The full variable domain, its missing parts supplied by reference TRBV7-9 and TRBJ2-1, is DTGVSQNPRHKITKRGQNVTFRCDPISEHNRLYWYRQTLGQGPEFLTYFQNEAQLEKSRLLSDRFSAERPKGSFSTLEIQRTEQGDSAMYLCASSLVGVSYNEQFFGPGTRLTVL.

Here the CDR3 DNA reads TGCGCCAGCAGCCAAGATACGGTCGGCATCCCAAAGCAAACTAGCACAGATACGCAGTATTTT. Its protein product is CASSQDTVGIPKQTSTDTQYF. The chain is built from TRBV4-3 and TRBJ2-3; D gene unclear. The CDR3 length is 21 residues. V was cut by 0 bases and J by 0 bases, with 25 bases left in between. Germline CDR1 reads LGHNA; CDR2 reads YSLEER.

The V and J genes are TRBV6-5 and TRBJ2-1; the match to TRBD2 covers 12 bases. This CDR3 comprises 15 residues. Germline V CDR1 and CDR2: MNHEY, SVGAGI. The V segment lost 6 bases and the J segment 8 bases; nucleotides outside the gene matches: 8. DNA of the CDR3: TGTGCCAGCAGACCCGGACTAGCGGGGAGCGATGAGCAGTTCTTC. This gives the protein CASRPGLAGSDEQFF.

The chain uses TRBV7-2 and TRBJ1-1; unclear D gene. Trimming took off 1 base at V and 1 base at J, with 13 bases between the two ends. This CDR3 is built from 16 residues. Looked up from germline, CDR1 is SGHTA and CDR2 is FQGNSA. The CDR3 loop reads CASSLVGFPANTEAFF. The CDR3 DNA reads as TGTGCCAGCAGCTTAGTAGGCTTCCCAGCGAACACTGAAGCTTTCTTT.

This clone was detected once. The rearrangement links TRBV4-1 to TRBJ1-2; D unresolved. V lost 0 bases and J 2 bases, leaving 10 bases between the germline ends. This CDR3 contains 15 residues. CDR1 and CDR2 from the germline V gene are MGHRA and YSYEKL. CDR3 nucleotide sequence: TGCGCCAGCAGCCAAGATCTACAGACGAACTATGGCTACACCTTC. Translation: CASSQDLQTNYGYTF.

This clone was detected a few times. The chain is built from TRBV29-1 and TRBJ2-7; perhaps TRBD2 as D (6 bases). V lost 7 bases and J 5 bases, leaving 18 bases between the germline ends. The CDR3 totals 13 residues. From germline, CDR1 is SQVTM and CDR2 ANQGSEA. The CDR3 DNA reads as TGCAGCGCATCATTAGCGGAGGTGAACGAGCAGTACTTC. Its protein is CSASLAEVNEQYF.

The V and J genes are TRBV27 and TRBJ2-1; no clear D gene. V lost 6 bases and J lost 4, with 16 bases in between. This CDR3 has 15 residues. CDR1 is MNHEY and CDR2 is SMNVEV in the germline V gene (reference sequence). As DNA, the CDR3 is TGTGCCAGCAGGTTCGATGGCGGCACGTACAATGAGCAGTTCTTC. The encoded protein is CASRFDGGTYNEQFF.

This chain joins TRBV7-9 and TRBJ2-4; TRBD2 agrees at 10 bases. Germline CDR1 SEHNR, CDR2 FQNEAQ (reference sequence). CDR3 length equals 17 residues. J was trimmed by 1 base and V by 1 base; bases with no gene match: 4. The CDR3 sequence is CASSLGAGGPAKNIQYF. CDR3 coding DNA: TGTGCCAGCAGCTTAGGAGCGGGAGGGCCGGCCAAAAACATTCAGTACTTC.

V usage is TRBV29-1 and J usage is TRBJ1-2; D remains ambiguous. The V gene lost 3 bases and the J gene lost 6 bases, with 5 bases spanning the gap. The V gene's germline CDR1 is SQVTM and CDR2 ANQGSEA. The CDR3 covers 10 residues. CDR3 amino acids: CSVDGDGYTF. CDR3 coding DNA: TGCAGCGTTGATGGGGATGGCTACACCTTC.

DNA for the CDR3: TGTGCCAGCAGCTTAGTAGAAACAGGCCCCTATGGCTACACCTTC. It translates to CASSLVETGPYGYTF. The gene calls are TRBV7-2 and TRBJ1-2, with a tentative D call TRBD1 (5 bases). CDR1 and CDR2 (germline): SGHTA, FQGNSA. This CDR3 has 15 amino acids. Trimming pared 1 base from V and 4 bases from J, leaving 13 bases between.

This clone was recorded a few times. The rearrangement joins TRBV7-2 to TRBJ1-1; D remains unclear. V was shortened by 6 bases and J by 11 bases, with 16 bases between the two germline ends. Per germline, CDR1 SGHTA and CDR2 FQGNSA. This CDR3 has 12 amino acids. CDR3: CASSSGLLEAFF. The CDR3 region has the DNA TGTGCCAGCAGTTCTGGGTTACTGGAGGCTTTCTTT. Supplemented by reference TRBV7-2 and TRBJ1-1, the full variable domain reads GAGVSQSPSNKVTEKGKDVELRCDPISGHTALYWYRQSLGQGLEFLIYFQGNSAPDKSGLPSDRFSAERTGGSVSTLTIQRTQQEDSAVYLCASSSGLLEAFFGQGTRLTVV.

The J gene is TRBJ1-1, the V gene TRBV14; no clear D gene. Between the trimmed V and J ends, which lost 5 bases and 3 bases, there was a span of 16 bases. This CDR3 has 15 residues. The germline gives CDR1 SGHDN, CDR2 FVKESK. The CDR3 bases are TGTGCCAGCAGCACACGGGAGTTACCGTACACTGAAGCTTTCTTT. This sequence encodes CASSTRELPYTEAFF.